The table lists the clone carrying this T cell receptor (beta chain) with a few counts. This table comes from immunoSEQ multiplex PCR, and its TCRdb copy is limited to in-frame clones, with some not included. Of more than 550,000 clones listed, over 55% are singletons. These data are taken from a study of shared clonotypes between healthy human individuals. The sequenced material came from memory CD4+ T cells sorted from blood. The subset here: CD45RA-negative fraction. The sequence derives from a woman aged 30 to 39 in good health.

CDR3 nucleotide sequence: TGTGCCAGCAGATCTGACCATGAGCAGTTCTTC. Its translation is CASRSDHEQFF. The V and J genes are TRBV27 and TRBJ2-1; no reliable D call. V dropped 6 bases and J dropped 8 bases, with 8 bases sitting between them. The CDR3 consists of 11 residues. Germline V gene data show CDR1 as MNHEY and CDR2 as SMNVEV (reference sequence).